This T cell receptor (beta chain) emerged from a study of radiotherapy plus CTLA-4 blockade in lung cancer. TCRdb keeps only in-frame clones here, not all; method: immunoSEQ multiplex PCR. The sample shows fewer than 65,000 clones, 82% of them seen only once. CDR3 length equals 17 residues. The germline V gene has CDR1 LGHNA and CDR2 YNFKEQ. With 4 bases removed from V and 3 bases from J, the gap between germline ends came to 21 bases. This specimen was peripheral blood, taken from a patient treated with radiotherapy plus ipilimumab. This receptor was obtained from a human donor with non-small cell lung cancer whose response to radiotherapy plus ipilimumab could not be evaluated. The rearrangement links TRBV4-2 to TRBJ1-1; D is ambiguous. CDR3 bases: TGTGCCAGCAGCCCCAACCCGACGCGGGGAATCCACACTGAAGCTTTCTTT. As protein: CASSPNPTRGIHTEAFF.